This T cell receptor (beta chain) emerged from a study of blood T cells in healthy people across ages. Whole-study results and caveats: Naive T cell percentage showed a strong correlation with TCR beta diversity. Diversity estimated from one million T cells was considered an underestimate.

With respect to this clonotype: The antigen remains unidentified.

Then a second PCR, running about 6 to 12 cycles, was carried out with a sample-barcoded 5' primer and a J-beta primer mix. The authors tagged each cDNA molecule using a template-switch adaptor with 12 random nucleotides. TCRdb re-derived calls from the 5' RACE reads in MiXCR, one entry per CDR3 protein. Here the sample spans around 780,000 distinct CDR3 sequences, roughly three fifths being singletons. The CDR3 length is 15 residues. Germline CDR1 reads DFQATT; CDR2 reads SNEGSKA (reference sequence). V lost 2 bases, J lost 7 bases, and 18 bases lay in between. The sequencing input was blood. The rearrangement uses TRBV20-1 and TRBJ1-5, with TRBD1 as a possible D gene (6 bases). The receptor was derived from a middle-aged man in good health. The CDR3 loop is CSARRQQGREQPQHF. The DNA for the CDR3 is TGCAGTGCTAGACGTCAACAGGGAAGGGAACAGCCCCAGCATTTT.